This entry features one TCR beta chain sequence. Antigen unknown. The CDR3 totals 15 residues. CDR1 and CDR2 (germline): SNHLY, FYNNEI. Trimming cost V 7 bases and J 1 base, with 14 bases left between them. The data were obtained in a study of OX40 agonist ivuxolimab in advanced cancers. Study details: Ivuxolimab, an antibody that agonizes OX40 (CD134), was administered to the patients.

The study, taken as a whole, reports: CD8+ T cells averaged more expanded clones than CD4+.

The assay was immunoSEQ multiplex PCR, and TCRdb's table has in-frame clones only and misses some. The sample shows about 82,000 clones, around 90% of them seen only once. This rearrangement joins TRBV2 to TRBJ1-5, with D maybe TRBD1 (6 bases). This receptor was taken from an adult with an advanced solid tumor such as melanoma, head and neck, liver or kidney cancer. Material: CD4+ or CD8+ T cells sorted from blood, obtained in a trial of the OX40 agonist ivuxolimab. The CDR3 here is CASTVQGLSNQPQHF. Here the CDR3 DNA reads TGTGCCAGCACCGTACAGGGTTTGAGCAATCAGCCCCAGCATTTT.